This is a list of T cell receptor beta chains from one sample in a study of shared clonotypes between healthy human individuals. Assay used: immunoSEQ multiplex PCR; TCRdb lists only in-frame clones, some missing. In the table there are approximately 500,000 clones, almost 97% of which are singletons. The sequencing input was naive CD4+ T cells sorted from blood. The source is a young woman in good health. CDR3s include the opening cysteine and the closing phenylalanine or tryptophan. Fields, in order: J gene, V gene, clone size, D gene, CDR3 protein, CDR3 DNA. D genes are given only for firm matches. Clone size appears in some rows only: once, few, many, or a class for an expanded clone.

J: TRBJ2-7; V: TRBV18; size: -; D: -; CDR3: CASSPFVTPVPYEQYF; DNA: TGTGCCAGCTCACCTTTTGTCACTCCTGTGCCCTACGAGCAGTACTTC
J: TRBJ1-6; V: TRBV5-1; size: -; D: -; CDR3: CASSLTRYDNSPLHF; DNA: TGCGCCAGCAGCTTGACCCGATACGATAATTCACCCCTCCACTTT
J: TRBJ2-7; V: TRBV10-3; size: once; D: TRBD2; CDR3: CAISFNGREIPEQYF; DNA: TGTGCCATCAGTTTCAATGGGCGGGAGATACCCGAGCAGTACTTC
J: TRBJ2-4; V: TRBV28; size: -; D: TRBD1; CDR3: CASSRWTGDPSGNIQYF; DNA: TGTGCCAGCAGTCGTTGGACAGGGGACCCCTCGGGGAACATTCAGTACTTC
J: TRBJ2-7; V: TRBV7-9; size: few; D: -; CDR3: CASSFSGDSYEQYF; DNA: TGTGCCAGCAGCTTCTCAGGGGACTCCTACGAGCAGTACTTC
J: TRBJ2-3; V: TRBV5-1; size: -; D: -; CDR3: CASKLLGDSTDTQYF; DNA: TGCGCCAGCAAACTTTTAGGGGATAGCACAGATACGCAGTATTTT
J: TRBJ2-7; V: TRBV4-1; size: -; D: -; CDR3: CASSHHPGRKLSYEQYF; DNA: TGCGCCAGCAGCCATCACCCGGGACGCAAACTATCCTACGAGCAGTACTTC
J: TRBJ2-1; V: TRBV18; size: -; D: -; CDR3: CASSLGTDSAYNEQFF; DNA: TGTGCCAGCTCACTGGGGACGGACAGTGCCTACAATGAGCAGTTCTTC
J: TRBJ2-7; V: TRBV6-5; size: -; D: TRBD2; CDR3: CASSSPGGSYEQYF; DNA: TGTGCCAGCAGCTCACCCGGGGGGTCCTACGAGCAGTACTTC
J: TRBJ1-1; V: TRBV10-3; size: -; D: -; CDR3: CAIRKGNTEAFF; DNA: TGTGCCATCAGGAAGGGGAACACTGAAGCTTTCTTT
J: TRBJ1-6; V: TRBV4-1; size: -; D: -; CDR3: CASSQGVSQPRNSPLHF; DNA: TGCGCCAGCAGCCAAGGGGTCAGCCAGCCTCGAAATTCACCCCTCCACTTT
J: TRBJ2-3; V: TRBV11-3; size: once; D: TRBD2; CDR3: CASRISGRTDTQYF; DNA: TGTGCCAGCAGGATTAGCGGGAGAACAGATACGCAGTATTTT
J: TRBJ1-3; V: TRBV15; size: -; D: TRBD1; CDR3: CATSRDLAGGVNTIYF; DNA: TGTGCCACCAGCAGAGATCTGGCAGGGGGTGTTAACACCATATATTTT
J: TRBJ2-5; V: TRBV7-6; size: once; D: -; CDR3: CASSRSGQQETQYF; DNA: TGTGCCAGCAGCCGGAGCGGACAGCAAGAGACCCAGTACTTC
J: TRBJ1-2; V: TRBV7-9; size: -; D: -; CDR3: CASSLATYGYTF; DNA: TGTGCCAGCAGCTTAGCGACATATGGCTACACCTTC
J: TRBJ2-7; V: TRBV29-1; size: -; D: TRBD1; CDR3: CSVRQGKSYEQYF; DNA: TGCAGCGTAAGACAGGGAAAGTCCTACGAGCAGTACTTC
J: TRBJ2-2; V: TRBV6-1; size: -; D: -; CDR3: CASTLLTNTGELFF; DNA: TGTGCCAGCACCCTTCTCACGAACACCGGGGAGCTGTTTTTT
J: TRBJ1-5; V: TRBV6-1; size: -; D: TRBD1; CDR3: CASSADRGGNQPQHF; DNA: TGTGCCAGCAGCGCCGACAGGGGCGGCAATCAGCCCCAGCATTTT
J: TRBJ1-5; V: TRBV6-4; size: -; D: -; CDR3: CASSGDGYQPQHF; DNA: TGTGCCAGCAGTGGGGACGGATATCAGCCCCAGCATTTT
J: TRBJ2-1; V: TRBV7-6; size: -; D: TRBD2; CDR3: CASSLLAGVAYNEQFF; DNA: TGTGCCAGCAGCTTACTAGCGGGAGTGGCCTACAATGAGCAGTTCTTC
J: TRBJ2-3; V: TRBV5-1; size: -; D: -; CDR3: CASSLRSSDPDTQYF; DNA: TGCGCCAGCAGCTTGAGGTCTAGCGACCCAGATACGCAGTATTTT
J: TRBJ1-2; V: TRBV2; size: -; D: TRBD1; CDR3: CASSLGTGVGYTF; DNA: TGTGCCAGCAGCCTCGGGACAGGGGTAGGCTACACCTTC
J: TRBJ1-4; V: TRBV28; size: -; D: -; CDR3: CASSFQPQGGEKLFF; DNA: TGTGCCAGCAGCTTTCAACCTCAGGGAGGGGAAAAACTGTTTTTT
J: TRBJ1-1; V: TRBV23-1; size: -; D: -; CDR3: CASSHPEAFF; DNA: TGCGCCAGCAGTCATCCGGAAGCTTTCTTT
J: TRBJ1-5; V: TRBV7-9; size: -; D: -; CDR3: CASSFGAGNQPQHF; DNA: TGTGCCAGCAGCTTTGGGGCAGGTAACCAGCCCCAGCATTTT
J: TRBJ2-4; V: TRBV27; size: -; D: -; CDR3: CASREAGAKNIQYF; DNA: TGTGCCAGCAGAGAAGCGGGAGCCAAAAACATTCAGTACTTC
J: TRBJ2-7; V: TRBV9; size: -; D: -; CDR3: CASSPPRTDSYEQYF; DNA: TGTGCCAGCAGCCCCCCCCGGACAGACTCCTACGAGCAGTACTTC
J: TRBJ2-1; V: TRBV18; size: -; D: TRBD2; CDR3: CASSPEGSGRRYEQFF; DNA: TGTGCCAGCTCACCCGAGGGTAGCGGGAGGAGGTATGAGCAGTTCTTC
J: TRBJ1-1; V: TRBV5-1; size: -; D: -; CDR3: CASSLGENTEAFF; DNA: TGCGCCAGCAGCTTAGGAGAAAACACTGAAGCTTTCTTT
J: TRBJ1-1; V: TRBV6-5; size: once; D: TRBD1; CDR3: CASSYSGTGPPTEAFF; DNA: TGTGCCAGCAGTTACTCGGGGACAGGGCCGCCTACTGAAGCTTTCTTT
J: TRBJ2-7; V: TRBV10-1; size: -; D: -; CDR3: CASSDQRFPSYEQYF; DNA: TGCGCCAGCAGTGATCAGCGGTTTCCCTCCTACGAGCAGTACTTC
J: TRBJ2-1; V: TRBV27; size: -; D: -; CDR3: CASSSDATSNEQFF; DNA: TGTGCCAGCAGTTCGGATGCGACCAGCAATGAGCAGTTCTTC
J: TRBJ1-4; V: TRBV6-6; size: -; D: -; CDR3: CASTLTRHNEKLFF; DNA: TGTGCCAGCACCTTGACCCGGCATAATGAAAAACTGTTTTTT
J: TRBJ2-7; V: TRBV2; size: -; D: TRBD1; CDR3: CASKPGQGKYEQYF; DNA: TGTGCCAGTAAACCGGGACAGGGTAAATACGAGCAGTACTTC
J: TRBJ2-2; V: TRBV30; size: -; D: -; CDR3: CAWSVRSTGELFF; DNA: TGTGCCTGGAGTGTACGAAGCACCGGGGAGCTGTTTTTT
J: TRBJ2-1; V: TRBV9; size: -; D: TRBD1; CDR3: CASSVDGTGLNEQFF; DNA: TGTGCCAGCAGCGTAGATGGGACAGGGTTGAATGAGCAGTTCTTC
J: TRBJ2-3; V: TRBV5-5; size: once; D: -; CDR3: CASSASTDTQYF; DNA: TGTGCCAGCTCAGCTAGCACAGATACGCAGTATTTT
J: TRBJ1-2; V: TRBV5-4; size: -; D: -; CDR3: CASSLEVREKYGYTF; DNA: TGTGCCAGCAGCTTGGAGGTCAGGGAGAAATATGGCTACACCTTC
J: TRBJ2-5; V: TRBV4-1; size: -; D: -; CDR3: CASSQVRGRVNF; DNA: TGCGCCAGCAGCCAGGTTCGTGGCCGGGTGAACTTC
J: TRBJ1-2; V: TRBV6-4; size: -; D: -; CDR3: CASSDSKGSGGYTF; DNA: TGTGCCAGCAGTGACTCGAAAGGTTCAGGGGGCTACACCTTC
J: TRBJ1-4; V: TRBV27; size: -; D: -; CDR3: CASSLSGVGEKLFF; DNA: TGTGCCAGCAGTTTAAGCGGGGTGGGTGAAAAACTGTTTTTT
J: TRBJ2-1; V: TRBV25-1; size: -; D: -; CDR3: CASSEGWSPYNEQFF; DNA: TGTGCCAGCAGTGAAGGGTGGAGCCCCTACAATGAGCAGTTCTTC
J: TRBJ1-4; V: TRBV28; size: -; D: -; CDR3: CASSLWGATNEKLFF; DNA: TGTGCCAGCAGTTTGTGGGGTGCAACTAATGAAAAACTGTTTTTT
J: TRBJ1-2; V: TRBV7-8; size: -; D: -; CDR3: CASSSRVGLNYGYTF; DNA: TGTGCCAGCAGCTCCCGTGTGGGTTTAAACTATGGCTACACCTTC
J: TRBJ2-2; V: TRBV9; size: -; D: -; CDR3: CASSVGGAFPGELFF; DNA: TGTGCCAGCAGCGTGGGGGGCGCGTTCCCCGGGGAGCTGTTTTTT